This T cell receptor (beta chain) was sequenced in a study of blood T cell repertoires in COVID-19. Background on the study: The analysed material was cDNA or gDNA that came from T cells, B-cell-depleted T cells, or PBMCs.

Authors' analysis steps: Reference gene primer amplification gave nucleated cell count estimates. Generated by immunoSEQ multiplex PCR, the TCRdb table keeps only in-frame clones and is missing some. V and J calls and clone size follow that table, whereas D and trimming were derived from the DNA. The sample includes some 260,000 clones, around 80% of them seen just once. This sequence originates from a man aged 30 to 45 with acute COVID-19. Sequencing was carried out using PBMCs or T cells enriched from blood (not recorded which).

The DNA for the CDR3 is TGTGCCAGCAGTGAATGGCAGGGCCAAGACTATGGCTACACCTTC. Its protein product is CASSEWQGQDYGYTF. The chain uses TRBV6-1 and TRBJ1-2, with a possible D match to TRBD1 (5 bases). The CDR3 consists of 15 residues. V lost 2 bases and J lost 3, with 13 bases in between. Germline V gene data show CDR1 as MNHNS and CDR2 as SASEGT.